This TCR beta chain emerged from a study of T cells in Graves' hyperthyroidism and ophthalmopathy. Overall study results and limits: Most thyroid clonotypes expanded above 0.001 were also detected in blood.

This clonotype showed up many times. Antigen specificity is unknown. The CDR3 runs to 13 residues. Trimming removed 8 bases from V and 7 bases from J, with 12 bases in between. Germline lookup yields CDR1 SGHAT and CDR2 FQDESV (reference sequence). Using RNA transcripts as the source, TCR beta CDR3 regions were amplified. The HTBI set primed first-round TCR CDR3 RT-PCR. Via MiXCR, TCRdb re-called the multiplex PCR reads, giving one row per CDR3 protein. The sample lists fewer than 500,000 distinct CDR3 sequences; roughly 14% were seen once. Among ophthalmopathy patients, the Clinical Activity Score reached at least 3, the NOSPECS grade reached at least 4, and duration remained under 3 months.

The chain recombines TRBV11-1 with TRBJ1-6; TRBD1 might be the D (5 bases). The clonotype comes from a man aged 18 to 30 with Graves' ophthalmopathy. The specimen sequenced was blood. Here the CDR3 reads CASSGTINSPLHF. The DNA of the CDR3 is TGTGCCAGCTCCGGGACTATAAATTCACCCCTCCACTTT.